Below, one TCR beta chain is given with its context. V lost 1 base, J lost 0 bases, and 18 bases lay in between. Germline V gene sequence: CDR1 SGHTA, CDR2 FQGNSA. This CDR3 comprises 18 residues. The data stem from a study of control samples from healthy donors and cancer patients. Repertoires were generated with immunoSEQ multiplex PCR, while TCRdb's copy carries only in-frame clones and drops some. The table lists roughly 120,000 clones, about 90% of them singletons. The clonotype originates from a man in his forties or fifties in good health. The chain links TRBV7-2 to TRBJ1-1; no clear D gene. The sample was blood. The CDR3 is CASSLGVERVSLNTEAFF. CDR3 bases: TGTGCCAGCAGCTTAGGAGTAGAAAGGGTCTCACTGAACACTGAAGCTTTCTTT.